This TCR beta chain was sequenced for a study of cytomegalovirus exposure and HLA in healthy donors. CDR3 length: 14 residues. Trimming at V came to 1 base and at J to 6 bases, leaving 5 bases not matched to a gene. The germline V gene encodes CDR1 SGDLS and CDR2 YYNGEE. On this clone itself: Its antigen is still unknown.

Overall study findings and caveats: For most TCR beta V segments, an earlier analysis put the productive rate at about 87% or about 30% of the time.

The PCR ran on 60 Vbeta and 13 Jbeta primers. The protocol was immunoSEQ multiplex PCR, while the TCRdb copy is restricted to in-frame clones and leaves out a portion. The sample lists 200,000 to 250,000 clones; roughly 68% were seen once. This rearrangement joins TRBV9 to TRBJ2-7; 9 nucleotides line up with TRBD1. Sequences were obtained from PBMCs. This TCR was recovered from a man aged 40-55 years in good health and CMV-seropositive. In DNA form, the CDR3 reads TGTGCCAGCAGCGTAAGGGACAGGGCGGGCGAGCAGTACTTC. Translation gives CASSVRDRAGEQYF.